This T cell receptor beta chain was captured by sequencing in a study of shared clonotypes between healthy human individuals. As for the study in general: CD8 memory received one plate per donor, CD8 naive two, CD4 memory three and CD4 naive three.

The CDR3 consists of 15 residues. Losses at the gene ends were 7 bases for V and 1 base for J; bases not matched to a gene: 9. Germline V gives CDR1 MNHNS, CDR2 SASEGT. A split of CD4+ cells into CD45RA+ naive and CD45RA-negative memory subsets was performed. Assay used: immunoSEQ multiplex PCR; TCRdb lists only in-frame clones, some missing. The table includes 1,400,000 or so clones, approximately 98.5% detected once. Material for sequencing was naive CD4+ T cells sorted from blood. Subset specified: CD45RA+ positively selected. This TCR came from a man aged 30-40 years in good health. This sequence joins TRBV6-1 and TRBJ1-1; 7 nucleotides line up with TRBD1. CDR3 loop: CASTTETGRNTEAFF. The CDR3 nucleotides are TGTGCCAGCACTACCGAGACAGGGAGGAACACTGAAGCTTTCTTT.